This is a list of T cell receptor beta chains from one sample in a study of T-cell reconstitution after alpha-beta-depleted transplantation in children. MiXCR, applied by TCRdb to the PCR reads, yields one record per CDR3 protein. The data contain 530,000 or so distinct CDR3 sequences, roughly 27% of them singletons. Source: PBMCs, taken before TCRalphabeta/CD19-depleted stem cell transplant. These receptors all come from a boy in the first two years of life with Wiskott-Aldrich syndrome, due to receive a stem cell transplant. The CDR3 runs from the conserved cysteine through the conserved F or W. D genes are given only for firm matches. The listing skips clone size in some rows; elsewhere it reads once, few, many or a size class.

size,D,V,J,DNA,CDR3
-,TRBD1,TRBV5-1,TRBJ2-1,TGCGCCAGCAGCTTAGGGACAGCCATATCCTACAATGAGCAGTTCTTC,CASSLGTAISYNEQFF
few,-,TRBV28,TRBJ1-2,TGTGCCAGCCGGCCGGGCGGCTATGGCTACACCTTC,CASRPGGYGYTF
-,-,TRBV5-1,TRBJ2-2,TGCGCCAGCAGCTTGGGAGGCCCGCGTGGCACCGGGGAGCTGTTTTTT,CASSLGGPRGTGELFF
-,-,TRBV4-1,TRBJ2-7,TGCGCCAGCAGCCTCCGAGGAGGGGATTACGAGCAGTACTTC,CASSLRGGDYEQYF
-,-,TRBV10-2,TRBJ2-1,TGCGCCAGCCGACCGGGACAATTATTCTACAATGAGCAGTTCTTC,CASRPGQLFYNEQFF
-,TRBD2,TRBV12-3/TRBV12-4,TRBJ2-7,TGTGCCAGCAGTCCCCGGACTAGCGGTACTCTCCTTTACGAGCAGTACTTC,CASSPRTSGTLLYEQYF
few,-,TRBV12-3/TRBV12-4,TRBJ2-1,TGTGCCAGCAGTTCCAAAAATCCGGGGGCTAAGCAGTTCTTC,CASSSKNPGAKQFF
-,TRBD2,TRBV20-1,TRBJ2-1,TGCAGTGCTAGTAGAGCTAGCGGGGCCTACAATGAGCAGTTCTTC,CSASRASGAYNEQFF
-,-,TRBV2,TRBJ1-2,TGTGCCAGCAGTGGCTTTAACTATGGCTACACCTTC,CASSGFNYGYTF
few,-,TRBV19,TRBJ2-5,TGTGCCAGTAGTATAGATTCTCGCCAAGAGACCCAGTACTTC,CASSIDSRQETQYF
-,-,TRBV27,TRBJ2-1,TGTGCCAGCAGTTCCAGGACCAGCAGCGAGCAGTTCTTC,CASSSRTSSEQFF
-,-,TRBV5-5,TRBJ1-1,TGTGCCAGCAGCTCTAGGAGGGAGGGCACTGAAGCTTTCTTT,CASSSRREGTEAFF
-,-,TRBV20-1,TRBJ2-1,TGCAGTGCTAGATTCGTGGTAGATGAGCAGTTCTTC,CSARFVVDEQFF
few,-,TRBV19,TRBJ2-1,TGTGCCAGTAGTATATTTGGGGCGGCAGGGTCCTACAATGAGCAGTTCTTC,CASSIFGAAGSYNEQFF
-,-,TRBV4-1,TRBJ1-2,TGCGCCAGCAGCCCCCTGGGGCAGGGGAACTATGGCTACACCTTC,CASSPLGQGNYGYTF
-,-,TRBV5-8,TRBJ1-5,TGTGCCAGCAGCTTGTGGCGGGATCAGCCCCAGCATTTT,CASSLWRDQPQHF
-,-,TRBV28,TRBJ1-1,TGTGCCAGCAGTTTTCCGGGTGGGACTGAAGCTTTCTTT,CASSFPGGTEAFF
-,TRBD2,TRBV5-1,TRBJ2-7,TGCGCCAGCAGCTCGGTGGCGGGAGGGGGAGGATACGAGCAGTACTTC,CASSSVAGGGGYEQYF
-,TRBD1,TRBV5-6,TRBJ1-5,TGTGCCGGCAGCTTGACAGGGATTAGCAATCAGCCCCAGCATTTT,CAGSLTGISNQPQHF
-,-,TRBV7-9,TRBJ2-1,TGTGCCAGCAGCTTAAGAGTAAGGGAGCAGTTCTTC,CASSLRVREQFF
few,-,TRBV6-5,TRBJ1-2,TGTGCCAGCAGTTTGCCGGGGAGCTATGGCTACACCTTC,CASSLPGSYGYTF
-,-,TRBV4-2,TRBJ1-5,TGTGCCAGCAGCCAGGGAGGAGGGAGCAATCAGCCCCAGCATTTT,CASSQGGGSNQPQHF
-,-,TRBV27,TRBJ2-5,TGTGCCAGCAGTACCTGGGGGCCCCAAGAGACCCAGTACTTC,CASSTWGPQETQYF
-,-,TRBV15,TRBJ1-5,TGTGCCACCAGCAGAGCCAGGGTGGACAATCAGCCCCAGCATTTT,CATSRARVDNQPQHF
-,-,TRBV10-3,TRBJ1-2,TGTGCCATCAGTGAGAAGACACCCTATGGCTACACCTTC,CAISEKTPYGYTF
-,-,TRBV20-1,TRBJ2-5,TGCAGTGCTAGGGTGCAGATAAAAGAGACCCAGTACTTC,CSARVQIKETQYF
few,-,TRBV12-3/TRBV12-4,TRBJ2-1,TGTGCCAGCAGTCCTACCCCGAAAACGGTATATGAGCAGTTCTTC,CASSPTPKTVYEQFF
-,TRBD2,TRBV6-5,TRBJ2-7,TGTGCCAGCAGTTACTCATTAATTTTAGCGGGTTTGTACGAGCAGTACTTC,CASSYSLILAGLYEQYF
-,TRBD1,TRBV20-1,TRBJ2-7,TGCAGTGCTAGGAGGACAGGGAGAGGCTACGAGCAGTACTTC,CSARRTGRGYEQYF
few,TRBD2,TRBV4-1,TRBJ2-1,TGCGCCAGCAGCCAAGATTGGGCTCGCGGGAGGGGGAGCAATGAGCAGTTCTTC,CASSQDWARGRGSNEQFF
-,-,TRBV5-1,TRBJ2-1,TGCGCCAGCAGCTTGCGTGACGGGGGCTCCTACAATGAGCAGTTCTTC,CASSLRDGGSYNEQFF
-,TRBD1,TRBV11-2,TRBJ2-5,TGTGCCAGCAGCTTAGGACTTCGGGACAGGGGGAGAGGGACCCAGTACTTC,CASSLGLRDRGRGTQYF
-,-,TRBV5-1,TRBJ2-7,TGCGCCAGCAGCTTGTTAATCCCGAGCTACGAGCAGTACTTC,CASSLLIPSYEQYF
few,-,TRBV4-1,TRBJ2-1,TGCGCCAGTAAGGGGTGGTATGAGCAGTTCTTC,CASKGWYEQFF
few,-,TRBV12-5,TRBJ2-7,TGTGCTAGTGCCCTCGAGGCAGACTCCTACGAGCAGTACTTC,CASALEADSYEQYF
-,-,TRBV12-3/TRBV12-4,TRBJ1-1,TGTGCCAGCAGCGCCAGGGTCGGGAACACTGAAGCTTTCTTT,CASSARVGNTEAFF
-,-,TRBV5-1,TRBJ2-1,TGCGCCAGCAGCCGGGGGTGGGCCCGGGGGAATGAGCAGTTCTTC,CASSRGWARGNEQFF
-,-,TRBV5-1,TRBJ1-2,TGCGCCAGCAGCCCCCAGCCACCTTCCTATGGCTACACCTTC,CASSPQPPSYGYTF
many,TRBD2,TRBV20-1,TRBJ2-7,TGCAGTGCTAGATGGGCGGCGGGAGGGCCCCACGAGCAGTACTTC,CSARWAAGGPHEQYF
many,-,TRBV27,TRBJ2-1,TGTGCCAGCAGTGCATACAATGAGCAGTTCTTC,CASSAYNEQFF
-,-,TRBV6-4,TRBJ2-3,TGTGCCAGCAGTCGCCTGGGGGGACCCGACACAGATACGCAGTATTTT,CASSRLGGPDTDTQYF
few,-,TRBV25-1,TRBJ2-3,TGTGCCAGCAGTGACGGGGGTTCGATCACAGATACGCAGTATTTT,CASSDGGSITDTQYF
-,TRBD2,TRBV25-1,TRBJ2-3,TGTGCCAGCAGTGAACCAAGAAGCGGGAGAACGGCAGATACGCAGTATTTT,CASSEPRSGRTADTQYF
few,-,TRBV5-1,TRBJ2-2,TGCGCCAGCAGCCCCGGGACTCAATATCCCGGGGAGCTGTTTTTT,CASSPGTQYPGELFF
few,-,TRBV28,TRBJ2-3,TGTGCCATCGGACAATCCACAGATACGCAGTATTTT,CAIGQSTDTQYF
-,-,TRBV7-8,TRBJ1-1,TGTGCCAGCAGTCCTCGGCGGGGGTACGAATTGCCTGAAGCTTTCTTT,CASSPRRGYELPEAFF